This passage covers 18 T cell receptor beta chains from one sample sequenced in a study of vaccination effects on CD4 cells after COVID-19. Using immunoSEQ multiplex PCR, the repertoire was profiled, and TCRdb retains in-frame clones only, with some absent. The profile shows 45,000 to 60,000 clones, about 80% of them singletons. These receptors have no known antigen. The authors isolated CD4+ T cells after ten to eleven days of culture. The sample in question was CD4+ T cells from PBMCs cultured without peptide, obtained before COVID-19 vaccination. The receptors were sampled from a human donor who received a COVID-19 vaccine.

This clone was picked up a small number of times. The chain uses TRBV12-5 and TRBJ1-3; no firm D call. The germline V and J ends were trimmed by 5 bases and 3 bases, with 8 bases remaining between them. CDR1 is LGHNT and CDR2 is FRNRAP in the germline V gene. This CDR3 is 13 amino acids long. The CDR3 DNA follows: TGTGCTAGTGGTGAGGAGGTTGGAAACACCATATATTTT. Its translation is CASGEEVGNTIYF.

The chain uses TRBV7-2 and TRBJ2-2; TRBD2 aligns across 10 bases. V trimming: 5 bases; J trimming: 6 bases; junction bases outside the gene matches: 12. The germline V gene encodes CDR1 SGHTA and CDR2 FQGNSA. There are 17 residues in the CDR3. Written as DNA, the CDR3 is TGTGCCAGCAGCAAGGAAGTAGCGGGGGGCATATCCGGGGAGCTGTTTTTT. It yields the protein CASSKEVAGGISGELFF.

CDR3 residues: CASSQVEAGELFF. As DNA, the CDR3 is TGCGCCAGCAGCCAAGTTGAGGCCGGGGAGCTGTTTTTT. V gene TRBV4-1 combines with J gene TRBJ2-2; D is uncertain. The V and J ends lost 1 base and 6 bases respectively, with 6 bases between them. This CDR3 contains 13 residues. CDR1 is MGHRA and CDR2 is YSYEKL in the germline V gene.

This rearrangement joins TRBV15 to TRBJ1-5; D unclear. The germline CDR1 and CDR2 sequences are LNHNV and YYDKDF (reference sequence). V lost 0 bases and J 0 bases, leaving 12 bases between the germline ends. The CDR3 extends over 17 amino acids. The CDR3 nucleotides read TGTGCCACCAGCAGAGATTCCGGCCTCGTTAGCAATCAGCCCCAGCATTTT. It encodes CATSRDSGLVSNQPQHF.

The rearrangement uses TRBV11-3 and TRBJ2-5; possibly TRBD1 for D (5 bases). Germline V gene sequence: CDR1 SGHNT, CDR2 YENEEA. Trimming pared 5 bases from V and 0 bases from J, leaving 7 bases between. The CDR3 runs to 13 residues. CDR3 protein: CASSRQHQETQYF. In DNA form, the CDR3 reads TGTGCCAGCAGCCGACAGCACCAAGAGACCCAGTACTTC. The full variable domain, its missing parts supplied by reference TRBV11-3 and TRBJ2-5, is EAGVVQSPRYKIIEKKQPVAFWCNPISGHNTLYWYLQNLGQGPELLIRYENEEAVDDSQLPKDRFSAERLKGVDSTLKIQPAELGDSAVYLCASSRQHQETQYFGPGTRLLVL.

Only a few counts were recorded for this clone. This rearrangement joins TRBV2 to TRBJ1-4; 7 bases align to TRBD1. In germline, CDR1 is SNHLY, CDR2 FYNNEI. With V trimmed by 4 bases and J by 7 bases, 6 bases remained unmatched. The CDR3 is 14 residues long. In DNA form, the CDR3 reads TGTGCCAGCAGTGGACAGGGTTTGCGTGAAAAACTGTTTTTT. Its protein product is CASSGQGLREKLFF.

The chain carries TRBV7-2 and TRBJ1-1; maybe TRBD1 (6 bases). Germline-derived CDR1 and CDR2 are SGHTA and FQGNSA. This CDR3 is 15 amino acids long. Trimming removed 3 bases at V and 3 bases at J, with 14 bases between. The CDR3 nucleotides are TGTGCCAGCAGCTTTCGGAGGGGGGCGGACACTGAAGCTTTCTTT. This encodes CASSFRRGADTEAFF.

The gene calls are TRBV11-2 and TRBJ2-4; 7 nucleotides align to TRBD2. Germline lookup yields CDR1 SGHAT and CDR2 FQNNGV. The V segment lost 5 bases and the J segment 8 bases; nucleotides outside the gene matches: 12. The length of the CDR3 is 15 residues. CDR3 bases: TGTGCCAGCAGCCCGAGGCGGGGGTCGATCGACATTCAGTACTTC. Protein sequence: CASSPRRGSIDIQYF.

The chain combines TRBV6-5 with TRBJ1-2, with D possibly being TRBD1 (6 bases). The CDR3 spans 14 residues. V was pared by 5 bases and J by 0 bases, with 10 bases between. Per the germline V gene, CDR1 is MNHEY and CDR2 is SVGAGI. The CDR3 loop reads CASSRQESNYGYTF. CDR3 DNA: TGTGCCAGCAGTCGACAGGAGTCTAACTATGGCTACACCTTC.

In this sample, this clone turned up a few times. CDR3 sequence: CASSGGLAGPGELFF. The CDR3 bases are TGTGCCAGCAGCGGGGGACTAGCGGGCCCCGGGGAGCTGTTTTTT. The J gene is TRBJ2-2, the V gene TRBV11-2; 12 bases fit TRBD2. The CDR3 spans 15 residues. CDR1 SGHAT and CDR2 FQNNGV come from the germline V gene. With V trimmed by 5 bases and J by 6 bases, 4 bases remained unmatched.

This clone was counted once. The chain couples TRBV7-6 to TRBJ1-4, with a weak D call TRBD1 (6 bases). V was shortened by 4 bases and J by 3 bases, with 12 bases between the two germline ends. This CDR3 is built from 15 residues. CDR1 is SGHVS and CDR2 is FNYEAQ in the germline V gene. The CDR3 spells CASSSLGQSNEKLFF. Written as DNA, the CDR3 is TGTGCCAGCAGCTCACTCGGACAGTCTAATGAAAAACTGTTTTTT.

V and J are TRBV30 and TRBJ2-5, with 8 bases aligning to TRBD1. The ends lost 1 base at V and 4 bases at J; junction bases unmatched: 5. The CDR3 is made up of 14 amino acids. The germline V gene has CDR1 GTSNPN and CDR2 SVGIG (reference sequence). CDR3 residues: CAWSAGQGAETQYF. CDR3 nucleotide sequence: TGTGCCTGGAGTGCCGGACAGGGCGCAGAGACCCAGTACTTC. Variable domain in full (rest from reference TRBV30 and TRBJ2-5): SQTIHQWPATLVQPVGSPLSLECTVEGTSNPNLYWYRQAAGRGLQLLFYSVGIGQISSEVPQNLSASRPQDRQFILSSKKLLLSDSGFYLCAWSAGQGAETQYFGPGTRLLVL.

The chain couples TRBV12-5 to TRBJ2-3; the D is unclear. Germline lookup yields CDR1 LGHNT and CDR2 FRNRAP. The CDR3 runs 13 residues. The V gene lost 7 bases and the J gene lost 1 base, with 9 bases spanning the gap. CDR3 protein: CASARSRTDTQYF. CDR3 DNA sequence: TGTGCTAGTGCCCGTAGCCGCACAGATACGCAGTATTTT. The complete variable domain, with remaining parts taken from reference TRBV12-5 and TRBJ2-3, reads DARVTQTPRHKVTEMGQEVTMRCQPILGHNTVFWYRQTMMQGLELLAYFRNRAPLDDSGMPKDRFSAEMPDATLATLKIQPSEPRDSAVYFCASARSRTDTQYFGPGTRLTVL.

The chain is built from TRBV5-1 and TRBJ1-6, with 8 bases lining up with TRBD1. Per the germline V gene, CDR1 is SGHRS and CDR2 is YFSETQ. The CDR3 runs 16 residues. Trimming cost V 0 bases and J 10 bases; bases outside gene matches: 9. The CDR3 nucleotides read TGCGCCAGCAGCTTGGGACAGGGGATGCTGTACTCACCCCTCCACTTT. Translated: CASSLGQGMLYSPLHF. The variable domain in full, with the rest retrieved from reference TRBV5-1 and TRBJ1-6, is KAGVTQTPRYLIKTRGQQVTLSCSPISGHRSVSWYQQTPGQGLQFLFEYFSETQRNKGNFPGRFSGRQFSNSRSEMNVSTLELGDSALYLCASSLGQGMLYSPLHFGNGTRLTVT.

This rearrangement joins TRBV28 to TRBJ1-2; 7 bases agree with TRBD1. Germline V CDR1 and CDR2: MDHEN, SYDVKM. The CDR3 sequence is 15 residues long. J was trimmed by 1 base and V by 3 bases; bases with no gene match: 5. CDR3 residues: CASSFPRQGNYGYTF. DNA for the CDR3: TGTGCCAGCAGTTTTCCCCGACAGGGTAACTATGGCTACACCTTC.

This clone turned up a few times. This chain uses TRBV5-1 with TRBJ2-3, with 7 bases identical to TRBD1. The junction had 6 bases not matched to a gene; V was cut back by 4 bases and J by 1 base. The CDR3 extends over 15 amino acids. Germline CDR1 SGHRS, CDR2 YFSETQ. Written as DNA, the CDR3 is TGCGCCAGCAGCCCGACAGGGTTCGGCACAGATACGCAGTATTTT. It is translated as CASSPTGFGTDTQYF.

This chain joins TRBV21-1 and TRBJ2-2; TRBD1 is the table's D call and was not checked against the DNA. TRBV21-1 is a recognized pseudogene. CDR3 length equals 13 residues. The chain's CDR3 is CASSKAKGPRLFF. In DNA, the CDR3 is TGTGCCAGCAGCAAAGCCAAGGGGCCCAGGCTGTTTTTT.

This clone has more than one count but fewer than ten. The chain joins TRBV5-6 to TRBJ1-6; D not resolved. V was trimmed by 2 bases and J by 0 bases, leaving 9 bases between them. Per the germline V gene, CDR1 is SGHDT and CDR2 is YYEEEE. The CDR3 totals 16 residues. Written as DNA, the CDR3 is TGTGCCAGCAGCTTTCGCCAGAGCTCCTATAATTCACCCCTCCACTTT. Translation gives CASSFRQSSYNSPLHF.